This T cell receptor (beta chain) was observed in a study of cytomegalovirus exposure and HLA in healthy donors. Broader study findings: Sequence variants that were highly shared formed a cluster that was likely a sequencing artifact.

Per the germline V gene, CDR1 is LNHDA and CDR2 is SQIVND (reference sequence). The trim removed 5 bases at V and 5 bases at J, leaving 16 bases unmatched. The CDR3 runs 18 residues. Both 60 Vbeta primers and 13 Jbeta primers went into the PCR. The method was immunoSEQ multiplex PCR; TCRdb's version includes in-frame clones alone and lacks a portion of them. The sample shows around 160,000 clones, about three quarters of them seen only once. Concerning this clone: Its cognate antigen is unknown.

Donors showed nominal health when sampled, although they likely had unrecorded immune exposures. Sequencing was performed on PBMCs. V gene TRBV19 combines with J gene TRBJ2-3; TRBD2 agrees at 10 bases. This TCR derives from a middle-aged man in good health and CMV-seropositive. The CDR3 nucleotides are TGTGCCAGTAGTCCCCGAGGTAGCGGGAGGCTCGTGGGAGATACGCAGTATTTT. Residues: CASSPRGSGRLVGDTQYF.